This T cell receptor (beta chain) was recorded in a study of PD-1 blockade in mismatch repair-deficient tumors. The protocol was immunoSEQ multiplex PCR, while the TCRdb copy is restricted to in-frame clones and leaves out a portion. The sample carries around 49,000 clones, 77% recorded once. The CDR3 covers 15 residues. The V gene end was trimmed by 4 bases and the J gene end by 8 bases; junction bases not matched to a gene: 11. Germline V CDR1 and CDR2: SGDLS, YYNGEE. The material was PBMCs, obtained before pembrolizumab treatment. This TCR was sampled from an adult with mismatch repair-deficient cancer. The chain employs TRBV9 and TRBJ1-2, with 10 positions matching TRBD1. The CDR3 nucleotides are TGTGCCAGCAGCCCCGGGACAGGGGACGTCTTAGGCTACACCTTC. Its protein is CASSPGTGDVLGYTF.